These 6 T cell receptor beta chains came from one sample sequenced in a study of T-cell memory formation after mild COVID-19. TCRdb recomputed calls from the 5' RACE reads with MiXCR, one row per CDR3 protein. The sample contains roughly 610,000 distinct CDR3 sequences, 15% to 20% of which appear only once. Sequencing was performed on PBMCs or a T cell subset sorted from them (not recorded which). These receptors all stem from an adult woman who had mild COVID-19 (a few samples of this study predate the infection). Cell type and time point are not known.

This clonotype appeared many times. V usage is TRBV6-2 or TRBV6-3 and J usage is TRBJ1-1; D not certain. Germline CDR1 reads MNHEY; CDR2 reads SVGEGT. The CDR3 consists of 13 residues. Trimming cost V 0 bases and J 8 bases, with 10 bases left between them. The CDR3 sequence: CASSYSSQPEAFF. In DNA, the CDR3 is TGTGCCAGCAGTTACTCAAGCCAGCCCGAAGCTTTCTTT.

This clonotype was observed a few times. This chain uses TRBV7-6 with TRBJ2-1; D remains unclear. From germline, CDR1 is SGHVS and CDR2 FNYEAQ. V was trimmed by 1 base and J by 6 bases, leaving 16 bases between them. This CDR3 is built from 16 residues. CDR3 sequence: CASSLVSSVAVNEQFF. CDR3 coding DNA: TGTGCCAGCAGCTTAGTTTCAAGCGTCGCCGTCAATGAGCAGTTCTTC.

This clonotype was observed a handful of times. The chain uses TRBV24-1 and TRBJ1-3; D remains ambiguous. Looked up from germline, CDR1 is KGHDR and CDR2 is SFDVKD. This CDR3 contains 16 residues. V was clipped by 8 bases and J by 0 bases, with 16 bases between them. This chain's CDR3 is CATNKVGPHSGNTIYF. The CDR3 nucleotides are TGTGCCACCAACAAAGTAGGACCCCACTCTGGAAACACCATATATTTT.

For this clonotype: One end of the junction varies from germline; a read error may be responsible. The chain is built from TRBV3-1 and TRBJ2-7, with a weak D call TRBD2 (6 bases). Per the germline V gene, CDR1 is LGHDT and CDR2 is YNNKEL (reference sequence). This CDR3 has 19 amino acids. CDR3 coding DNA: TGTGCCAGCAGCCATGGGCGATCGTCCAGACTCGGGGGAGCCTACGAGAAGTACTTC. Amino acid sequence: CASSHGRSSRLGGAYEKYF.

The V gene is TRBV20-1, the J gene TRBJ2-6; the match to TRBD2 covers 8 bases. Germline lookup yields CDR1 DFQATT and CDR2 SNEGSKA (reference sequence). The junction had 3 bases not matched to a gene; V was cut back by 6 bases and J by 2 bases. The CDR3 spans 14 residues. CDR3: CSAPGGAGANVLTF. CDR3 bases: TGCAGTGCCCCGGGGGGGGCTGGGGCCAACGTCCTGACTTTC.

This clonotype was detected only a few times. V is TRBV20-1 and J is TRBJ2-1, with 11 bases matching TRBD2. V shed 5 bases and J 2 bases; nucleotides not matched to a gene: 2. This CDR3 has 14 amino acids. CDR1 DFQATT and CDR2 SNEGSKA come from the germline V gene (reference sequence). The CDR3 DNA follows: TGCAGTGCTCGGACTAGCGGGCCCTACAATGAGCAGTTCTTC. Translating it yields CSARTSGPYNEQFF.